Described below is a single T cell receptor (beta chain) sequence and its context. This receptor's antigen is unknown. No much larger clone is present one base from it, and per-base qualities are unavailable. For sequencing of the TCRbeta CDR3 region, genomic DNA was extracted from the sorted cells. TCRbeta CDR3 regions were sequenced using the immunoSEQ Assay. Not all clones reach the TCRdb copy of this immuneACCESS table, which keeps in-frame sequences only. Checked studies attribute under half of the gap to unresolved V genes and leave the rest unexplained. In all, the sample holds over 65,000 clones, and approximately 80% of those were seen once. The ten top clones hold 0.51% of the sample. The data originate from a study of OX40 agonist ivuxolimab in advanced cancers. In terms of the full investigation: Ivuxolimab was an agonistic, fully human IgG2 monoclonal antibody directed against OX40 (CD134), a costimulatory receptor. Intravenous ivuxolimab was administered to patients every 2 weeks at six dose levels: 0.01, 0.1, 0.3, 1.5, 3 and 10 mg/kg. Of the approximately 54 patients in dose escalation, about 19 had hepatocellular carcinoma, some 15 had melanoma, 9 had renal cell carcinoma and 9 had head and neck cancer. In the dose-escalation cohort, roughly 82% of patients were male, and the mean age was 60 years with a range of roughly 20 to 79. Prior anti-PD-1, anti-PD-L1 or anti-CTLA-4 therapy was permitted, and approximately 40% of dose-escalation patients had received checkpoint inhibitors. Three dose-escalation patients achieved partial responses, one with hepatocellular carcinoma and two with cutaneous melanoma. The purpose of peripheral TCRbeta sequencing was to test whether ivuxolimab changed TCR sequence diversity and led to clonal T-cell expansion. The paper reports the monotherapy dose-escalation portion (N of about 50 patients) of the phase I ivuxolimab trial.

Patients with a history of autoimmune disease or receiving systemic immunosuppression were excluded from the trial. Peripheral blood for TCR sequencing was drawn from every dose cohort at baseline, at cycle 4 day 1 and at cycle 7 day 1. Samples were obtained from an open-label, multicenter, first-in-human phase I dose-escalation trial of ivuxolimab. Adults with locally advanced or metastatic melanoma, renal cell, hepatocellular, or head and neck squamous cell carcinoma were enrolled in the trial. Before TCR sequencing, CD4+ T cells and CD8+ T cells from peripheral blood were sorted into separate populations. The paper's findings and limits, for the study overall: Antigen specificity was not determined for the clonally expanded peripheral T cells. At doses of 0.1 to 3.0 mg/kg, clonal expansion of both CD4+ and CD8+ blood T cells was observed from baseline to week 6. Low levels of normalized T-cell clonal expansion were also seen in some patients who did not respond. In the 0.1-3.0 mg/kg groups, partial responders were among the patients with the lowest normalized peripheral clonal expansion, particularly in CD8+ T cells. After ivuxolimab, expanded clones were on average more numerous among CD8+ T cells than among CD4+ T cells.

CDR1 is given as SGHDN and CDR2 as FVKESK, both from the germline V gene. The CDR3 runs 15 amino acids, cysteine and phenylalanine included. Only CDR3 DNA is held: 45 bases, read in frame from base 1. From V the trimming removes 1 base and from J it removes 6 bases, while the gene matches leave 5 bases of the junction unaccounted for. This sequence originates from an adult with an advanced solid tumor such as melanoma, head and neck, liver or kidney cancer. Sequences were derived from CD4+ or CD8+ T cells sorted from blood, sampled in a trial of the OX40 agonist ivuxolimab. This receptor chain uses TRBV14 and TRBJ2-2, with 7 junctional bases fitting TRBD1. The nucleotides read TGTGCCAGCAGCCAAGTGACAGGGATCCCCGGGGAGCTGTTTTTT. Its coded protein is CASSQVTGIPGELFF.